These T cell receptor beta chains were read from a single sample in a study of blood T cell repertoires in COVID-19. Profiled with immunoSEQ multiplex PCR; TCRdb holds only in-frame clones, not every one. The data contain tens of thousands of clones, about 68% of them singletons. Sequencing was performed on peripheral blood. All receptors come from a man aged 50-59 years with active or convalescent COVID-19. The conserved cysteine and the conserved F or W are not part of the CDR3 here. The D gene is left open where the match is weak.

V gene	D gene	J gene	CDR3 protein
TRBV19	-	TRBJ2-5	ASSIGARGIGETQY
TRBV7-2	-	TRBJ2-3	ASSLGWRGTVPQY
TRBV10-3	-	TRBJ1-5	AISGGQSNQPQH
TRBV12-3/TRBV12-4	-	TRBJ1-1	ASSLSGYPEAF
TRBV6-5	TRBD1	TRBJ1-5	ASSYSGTGEGPQH
TRBV7-9	TRBD2	TRBJ2-2	ASTIAGGLSTGELF
TRBV5-5	TRBD1	TRBJ1-5	ASSYWDRGNQPQH
TRBV19	TRBD1	TRBJ2-5	ASSLTGVGETQY
TRBV2	-	TRBJ2-6	ASSETFGAGANVLT
TRBV7-3	-	TRBJ2-1	ASSLGGDYNEQF
TRBV3-1/TRBV3-2	TRBD1	TRBJ1-5	ASSQERQGAVSNQPQH
TRBV12-3/TRBV12-4	-	TRBJ2-3	ASSQGYTDTQY
TRBV14	-	TRBJ1-1	ASSHIEAF
TRBV20-1	TRBD2	TRBJ2-5	SASSTSGQKETQY
TRBV7-2	TRBD2	TRBJ2-3	ASSLIGSGGLKGHTQY
TRBV9	TRBD2	TRBJ2-3	ASGSSGTPGDTQY
TRBV27	-	TRBJ1-5	ASGLKWGTGYSNQPQH